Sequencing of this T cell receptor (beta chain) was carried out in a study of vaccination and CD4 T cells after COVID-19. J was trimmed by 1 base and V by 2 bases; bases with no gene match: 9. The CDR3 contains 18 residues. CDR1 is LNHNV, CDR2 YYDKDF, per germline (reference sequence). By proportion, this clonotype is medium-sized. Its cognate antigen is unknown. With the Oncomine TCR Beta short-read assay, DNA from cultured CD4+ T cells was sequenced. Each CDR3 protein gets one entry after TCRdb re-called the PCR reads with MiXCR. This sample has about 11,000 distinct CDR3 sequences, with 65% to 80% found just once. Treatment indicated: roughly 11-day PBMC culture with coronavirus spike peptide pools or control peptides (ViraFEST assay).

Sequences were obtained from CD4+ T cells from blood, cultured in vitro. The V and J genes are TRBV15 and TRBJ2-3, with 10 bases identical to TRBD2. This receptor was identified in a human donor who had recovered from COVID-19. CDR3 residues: CATSRRFSTSGGTDTQYF. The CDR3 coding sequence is TGTGCCACCAGCAGACGATTCTCCACTAGCGGGGGCACAGATACGCAGTATTTT.